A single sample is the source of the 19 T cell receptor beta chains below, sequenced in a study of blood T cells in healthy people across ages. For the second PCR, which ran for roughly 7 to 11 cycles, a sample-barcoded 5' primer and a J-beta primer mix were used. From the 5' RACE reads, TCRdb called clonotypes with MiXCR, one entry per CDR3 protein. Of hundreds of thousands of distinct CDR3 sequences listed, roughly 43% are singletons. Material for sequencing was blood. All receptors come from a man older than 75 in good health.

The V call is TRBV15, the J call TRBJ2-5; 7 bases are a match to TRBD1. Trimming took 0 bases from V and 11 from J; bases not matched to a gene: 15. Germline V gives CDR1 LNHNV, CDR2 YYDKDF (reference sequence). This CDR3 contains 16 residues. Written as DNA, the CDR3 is TGTGCCACCAGCAGAGATTATGGGACAGTCTACAATGAGCAGTACTTC. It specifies CATSRDYGTVYNEQYF.

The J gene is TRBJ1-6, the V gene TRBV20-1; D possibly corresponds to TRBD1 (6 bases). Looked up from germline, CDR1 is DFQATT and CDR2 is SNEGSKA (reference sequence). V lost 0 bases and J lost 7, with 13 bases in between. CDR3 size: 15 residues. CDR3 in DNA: TGCAGTGCTAGAGATCTGACAGGTCCGAATTCACCCCTCCACTTT. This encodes CSARDLTGPNSPLHF.

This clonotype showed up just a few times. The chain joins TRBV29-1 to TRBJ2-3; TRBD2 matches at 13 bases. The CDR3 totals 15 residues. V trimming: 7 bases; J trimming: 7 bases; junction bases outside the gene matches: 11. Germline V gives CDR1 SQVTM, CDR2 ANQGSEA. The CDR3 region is CSELGLAGMSNTQYF. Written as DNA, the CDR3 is TGCAGCGAACTGGGACTAGCGGGAATGAGCAATACGCAGTATTTT.

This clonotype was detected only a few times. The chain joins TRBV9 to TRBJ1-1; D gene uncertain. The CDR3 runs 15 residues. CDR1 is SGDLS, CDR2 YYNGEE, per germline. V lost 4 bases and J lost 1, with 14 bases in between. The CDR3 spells CASSPSNRGNTEAFF. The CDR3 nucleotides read TGTGCCAGCAGCCCTTCGAACAGAGGGAACACTGAAGCTTTCTTT.

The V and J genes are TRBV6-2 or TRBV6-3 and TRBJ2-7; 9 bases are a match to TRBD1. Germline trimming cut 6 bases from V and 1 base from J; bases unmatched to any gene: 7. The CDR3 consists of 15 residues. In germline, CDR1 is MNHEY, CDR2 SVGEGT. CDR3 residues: CASRDWGQGSYEQYF. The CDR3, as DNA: TGTGCCAGCAGGGATTGGGGACAGGGTTCCTACGAGCAGTACTTC.

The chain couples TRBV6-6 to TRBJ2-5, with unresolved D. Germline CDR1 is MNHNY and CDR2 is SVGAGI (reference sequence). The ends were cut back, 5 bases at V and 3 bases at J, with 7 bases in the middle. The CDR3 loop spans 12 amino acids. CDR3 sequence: CASSQTKETQYF. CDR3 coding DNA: TGTGCCAGCAGTCAAACGAAAGAGACCCAGTACTTC.

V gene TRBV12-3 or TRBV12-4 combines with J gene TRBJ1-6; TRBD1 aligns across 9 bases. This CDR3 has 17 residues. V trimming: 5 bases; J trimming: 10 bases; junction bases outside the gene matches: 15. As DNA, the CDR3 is TGTGCCAGCAGTCTTAATCCCGGGACAGGGTTGGGGTCACCCCTCCACTTT. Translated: CASSLNPGTGLGSPLHF.

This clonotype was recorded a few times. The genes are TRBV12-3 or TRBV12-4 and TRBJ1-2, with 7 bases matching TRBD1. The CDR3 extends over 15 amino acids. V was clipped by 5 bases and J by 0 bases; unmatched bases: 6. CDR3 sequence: CASSPDRVANYGYTF. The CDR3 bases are TGTGCCAGCAGTCCTGACAGGGTAGCTAACTATGGCTACACCTTC.

CDR3 sequence: CASRPAGTGGRNTEAFF. The DNA of the CDR3 is TGTGCCAGCAGACCTGCCGGGACAGGGGGTAGGAACACTGAAGCTTTCTTT. The chain uses TRBV6-1 and TRBJ1-1; TRBD1 matches 11 bases. The germline V gene has CDR1 MNHNS and CDR2 SASEGT. Trimming at V came to 6 bases and at J to 1 base, leaving 10 bases not matched to a gene. The CDR3 consists of 17 residues.

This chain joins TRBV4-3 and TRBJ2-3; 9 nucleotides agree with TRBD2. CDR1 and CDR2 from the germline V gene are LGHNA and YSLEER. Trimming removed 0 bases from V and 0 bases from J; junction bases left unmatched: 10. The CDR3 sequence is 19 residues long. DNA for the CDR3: TGCGCCAGCAGCCAAGATCCCGGCGGGGGGGAAGTAAGCACAGATACGCAGTATTTT. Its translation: CASSQDPGGGEVSTDTQYF.

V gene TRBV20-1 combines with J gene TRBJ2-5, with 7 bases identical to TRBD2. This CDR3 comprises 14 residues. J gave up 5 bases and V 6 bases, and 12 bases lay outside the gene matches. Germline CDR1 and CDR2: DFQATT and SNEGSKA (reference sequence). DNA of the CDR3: TGCAGTGCCAAACCACCCGGGACTACTGAGACCCAGTACTTC. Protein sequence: CSAKPPGTTETQYF.

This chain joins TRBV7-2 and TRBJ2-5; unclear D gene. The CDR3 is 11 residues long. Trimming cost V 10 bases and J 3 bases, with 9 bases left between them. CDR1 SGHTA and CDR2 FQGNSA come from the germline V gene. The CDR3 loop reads CATSEKETQYF. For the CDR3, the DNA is TGTGCCACCTCAGAAAAAGAGACCCAGTACTTC. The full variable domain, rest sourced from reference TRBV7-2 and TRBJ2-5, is GAGVSQSPSNKVTEKGKDVELRCDPISGHTALYWYRQSLGQGLEFLIYFQGNSAPDKSGLPSDRFSAERTGGSVSTLTIQRTQQEDSAVYLCATSEKETQYFGPGTRLLVL.

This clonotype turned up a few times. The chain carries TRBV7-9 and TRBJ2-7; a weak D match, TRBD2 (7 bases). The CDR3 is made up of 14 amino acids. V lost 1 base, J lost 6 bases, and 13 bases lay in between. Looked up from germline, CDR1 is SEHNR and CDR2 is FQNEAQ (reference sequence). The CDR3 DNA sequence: TGTGCCAGCAGCTTAGTAGTAGGGGGGGCCGAGCAGTACTTC. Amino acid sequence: CASSLVVGGAEQYF.

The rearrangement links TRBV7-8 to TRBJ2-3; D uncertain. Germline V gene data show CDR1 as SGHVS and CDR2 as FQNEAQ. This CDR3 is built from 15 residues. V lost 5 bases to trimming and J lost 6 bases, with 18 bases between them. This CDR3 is CASSVDGSRKDTQYF. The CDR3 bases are TGTGCCAGCAGCGTAGATGGTTCGAGGAAGGATACGCAGTATTTT.

CDR3 protein: CASSSGVSGGLLQETQYF. The DNA for the CDR3 is TGTGCCAGCTCGTCCGGGGTCAGCGGGGGGCTCCTACAAGAGACCCAGTACTTC. This chain joins TRBV14 and TRBJ2-5; TRBD2 matches 9 bases. This CDR3 spans 18 amino acids. V gave up 8 bases and J gave up 2 bases; unmatched junction bases: 18. Per the germline V gene, CDR1 is SGHDN and CDR2 is FVKESK.

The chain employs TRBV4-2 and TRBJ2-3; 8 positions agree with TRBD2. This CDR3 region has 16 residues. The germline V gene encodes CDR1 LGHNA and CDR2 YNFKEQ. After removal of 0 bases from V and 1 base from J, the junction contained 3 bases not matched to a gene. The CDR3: CASSQEVREGTDTQYF. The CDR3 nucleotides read TGTGCCAGCAGCCAAGAGGTGCGGGAGGGCACAGATACGCAGTATTTT.

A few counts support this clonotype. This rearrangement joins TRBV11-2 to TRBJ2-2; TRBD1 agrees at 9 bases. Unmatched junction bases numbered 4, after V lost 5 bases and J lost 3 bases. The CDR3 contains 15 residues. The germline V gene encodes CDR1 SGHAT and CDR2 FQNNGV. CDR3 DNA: TGTGCCAGCAGCGCCGGGACAGGGTACACCGGGGAGCTGTTTTTT. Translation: CASSAGTGYTGELFF.

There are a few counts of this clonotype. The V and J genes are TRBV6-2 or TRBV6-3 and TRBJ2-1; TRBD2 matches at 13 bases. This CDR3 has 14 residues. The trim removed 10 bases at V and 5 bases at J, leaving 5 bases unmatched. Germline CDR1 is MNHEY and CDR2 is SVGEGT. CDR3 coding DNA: TGTGCCACTCGGACTAGCGGGAGAAACAATGAGCAGTTCTTC. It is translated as CATRTSGRNNEQFF.

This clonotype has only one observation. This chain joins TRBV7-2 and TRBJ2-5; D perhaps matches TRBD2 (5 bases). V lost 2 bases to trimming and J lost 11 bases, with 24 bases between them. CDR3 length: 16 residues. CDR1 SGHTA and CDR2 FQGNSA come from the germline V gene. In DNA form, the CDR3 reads TGTGCCAGCAGCTTAAGCCTAGCCCTATCCTACAATGAGCAGTACTTC. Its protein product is CASSLSLALSYNEQYF.